These 22 T cell receptor beta chains share one sample of origin, sequenced in a study of cytomegalovirus exposure and HLA in healthy donors. Using immunoSEQ multiplex PCR, the repertoire was profiled, and TCRdb retains in-frame clones only, with some absent. Of about 44,000 clones detected, 93% appear once; the ten largest clones hold about 2.1%. Sequenced sample: PBMCs. All receptors come from a woman aged 18-29 years in good health and CMV-seronegative.

V and J are TRBV6-5 and TRBJ2-3; D call uncertain. The CDR3 contains 13 residues. The germline gives CDR1 MNHEY, CDR2 SVGAGI. V was shortened by 8 bases and J by 5 bases, with 14 bases between the two germline ends. Here the CDR3 DNA reads TGTGCCAGCGGAGACCTCGTGCAAGATACGCAGTATTTT. This codes for CASGDLVQDTQYF.

The chain couples TRBV29-1 to TRBJ1-2, with D uncertain. V dropped 2 bases and J dropped 8 bases, with 9 bases sitting between them. The germline V gene encodes CDR1 SQVTM and CDR2 ANQGSEA. The CDR3 totals 11 residues. Here the CDR3 reads CSVEKGGGYTF. The DNA of the CDR3 is TGCAGCGTTGAAAAGGGAGGCGGCTACACCTTC.

The chain recombines TRBV29-1 with TRBJ2-1; 8 nucleotides align to TRBD1. CDR3 size: 13 residues. Unmatched junction bases numbered 7, after V lost 7 bases and J lost 5 bases. CDR1 SQVTM and CDR2 ANQGSEA come from the germline V gene. The CDR3 DNA follows: TGCAGCGACCGAGGGGGACAGGACAATGAGCAGTTCTTC. It specifies CSDRGGQDNEQFF.

The chain uses TRBV28 and TRBJ1-5; no clear D gene. The CDR3 totals 15 residues. Trimming left V 2 bases short and J 0 bases short, with 8 bases between. Per germline, CDR1 MDHEN and CDR2 SYDVKM. The CDR3 is CASSLIAVSNQPQHF. The CDR3 DNA follows: TGTGCCAGCAGTTTAATAGCGGTTAGCAATCAGCCCCAGCATTTT.

The chain joins TRBV28 to TRBJ1-1; TRBD1 matches 7 bases. This CDR3 contains 14 residues. Trimming took 4 bases from V and 5 from J; bases not matched to a gene: 7. CDR1 is MDHEN and CDR2 is SYDVKM in the germline V gene. The CDR3 sequence is CASSYSGQITEAFF. In DNA form, the CDR3 reads TGTGCCAGCAGTTACTCGGGACAGATTACTGAAGCTTTCTTT.

This chain joins TRBV27 and TRBJ2-3; D possibly corresponds to TRBD2 (5 bases). The CDR3 totals 14 residues. Germline V gene sequence: CDR1 MNHEY, CDR2 SMNVEV (reference sequence). The ends were cut back, 1 base at V and 2 bases at J, with 7 bases in the middle. The CDR3 spells CASSLFRDTDTQYF. The CDR3 DNA follows: TGTGCCAGCAGTTTATTCCGGGACACAGATACGCAGTATTTT.

The rearrangement joins TRBV28 to TRBJ1-3; no reliable D call. Trimming removed 8 bases at V and 0 bases at J, with 17 bases between. From germline, CDR1 is MDHEN and CDR2 SYDVKM. The CDR3 is 16 amino acids. The CDR3 region has the DNA TGTGCCAGCCAAAGTCTGCCCACGAGCTCTGGAAACACCATATATTTT. Translated, it gives CASQSLPTSSGNTIYF.

Relative to its sample, this clone is medium-sized. The V and J genes are TRBV6-4 and TRBJ2-2, with D possibly matching TRBD2 (5 bases). Germline V lookup: CDR1 MRHNA, CDR2 SNTAGT. This CDR3 is 14 amino acids long. Trimming took off 0 bases at V and 3 bases at J, with 5 bases between the two ends. The CDR3 protein is CASSDSLDTGELFF. CDR3 DNA sequence: TGTGCCAGCAGTGACTCACTAGACACCGGGGAGCTGTTTTTT.

The gene calls are TRBV2 and TRBJ2-4; 8 bases fit TRBD2. Germline CDR1 is SNHLY and CDR2 is FYNNEI. V shed 5 bases and J 5 bases; nucleotides not matched to a gene: 5. The CDR3 runs 14 residues. The DNA of the CDR3 is TGTGCCAGCAGTTCCCGGGGGGGTGAAAACATTCAGTACTTC. Its protein is CASSSRGGENIQYF.

The chain is built from TRBV18 and TRBJ1-1; no definite D call. Trimming left V 2 bases short and J 0 bases short, with 10 bases between. Germline V lookup: CDR1 KGHSH, CDR2 LQKENI. The CDR3 contains 15 residues. Written as DNA, the CDR3 is TGTGCCAGCTCACCAAAGTGGGCTTTGAACACTGAAGCTTTCTTT. It yields the protein CASSPKWALNTEAFF.

This rearrangement joins TRBV5-6 to TRBJ2-4; perhaps TRBD2 as D (5 bases). Germline V gene data show CDR1 as SGHDT and CDR2 as YYEEEE. V was shortened by 4 bases and J by 1 base, with 12 bases between the two germline ends. The CDR3 extends over 15 amino acids. DNA for the CDR3: TGTGCCAGCAGCCAATACCGGAGGGCCAAAAACATTCAGTACTTC. This sequence encodes CASSQYRRAKNIQYF.

The V call is TRBV28, the J call TRBJ2-7; possible D gene TRBD2, 5 bases. The germline gives CDR1 MDHEN, CDR2 SYDVKM. The CDR3 has 13 residues. V lost 2 bases and J lost 2, with 7 bases in between. The CDR3 reads CASSLSGPYEQYF. CDR3 coding DNA: TGTGCCAGCAGTTTAAGCGGACCCTACGAGCAGTACTTC.

V gene TRBV19 combines with J gene TRBJ2-2, with D hard to call. The CDR3 is 15 amino acids. V shed 7 bases and J shed 3 bases, with 15 bases lying between them. Germline V gene lookup returns CDR1 LNHDA and CDR2 SQIVND (reference sequence). CDR3 protein: CASKMSQLDTGELFF. The CDR3 nucleotides are TGTGCCAGTAAAATGTCCCAGTTGGACACCGGGGAGCTGTTTTTT. Full variable domain (missing parts from reference TRBV19 and TRBJ2-2): DGGITQSPKYLFRKEGQNVTLSCEQNLNHDAMYWYRQDPGQGLRLIYYSQIVNDFQKGDIAEGYSVSREKKESFPLTVTSAQKNPTAFYLCASKMSQLDTGELFFGEGSRLTVL.

V and J are TRBV6-5 and TRBJ1-1; D uncertain. The germline V gene encodes CDR1 MNHEY and CDR2 SVGAGI. There are 14 residues in the CDR3. Trimming removed 4 bases at V and 3 bases at J, with 12 bases between. CDR3: CASSSLIRDTEAFF. The CDR3 DNA follows: TGTGCCAGCAGTTCCCTAATCCGGGACACTGAAGCTTTCTTT.

This sequence joins TRBV11-2 and TRBJ2-3; D gene ambiguous. CDR1 SGHAT and CDR2 FQNNGV come from the germline V gene. The V and J ends lost 0 bases and 4 bases respectively, with 11 bases between them. The CDR3 loop spans 15 amino acids. The CDR3 bases are TGTGCCAGCAGCTTAGATCTGGCACCGTCAGATACGCAGTATTTT. This translates into CASSLDLAPSDTQYF.

This clone was picked up one time. This chain joins TRBV7-2 and TRBJ1-2; 7 nucleotides align to TRBD1. From germline, CDR1 is SGHTA and CDR2 FQGNSA. The CDR3 length is 15 residues. Losses at the gene ends were 5 bases for V and 4 bases for J; bases not matched to a gene: 10. The CDR3 loop is CASSLSLGQIYGYTF. For the CDR3, the DNA is TGTGCCAGCAGCCTTAGCCTGGGACAGATCTATGGCTACACCTTC.

The chain recombines TRBV10-3 with TRBJ2-1; TRBD1 matches 8 bases. This CDR3 comprises 17 residues. Looked up from germline, CDR1 is ENHRY and CDR2 is SYGVKD. Trimming took 0 bases from V and 6 from J; bases not matched to a gene: 10. Here the CDR3 reads CAISESVGQGQGNEQFF. The CDR3 nucleotides read TGTGCCATCAGTGAGTCTGTCGGACAGGGTCAGGGCAATGAGCAGTTCTTC.

The rearrangement uses TRBV2 and TRBJ1-1, with a possible D match to TRBD1 (5 bases). The CDR3 is 13 amino acids. In germline, CDR1 is SNHLY, CDR2 FYNNEI. V lost 8 bases and J 1 base, leaving 11 bases between the germline ends. CDR3 sequence reads: CASAREENTEAFF. The CDR3 DNA sequence: TGTGCCAGCGCCAGGGAGGAGAACACTGAAGCTTTCTTT.

The rearrangement links TRBV5-1 to TRBJ2-7, with 8 bases fitting TRBD2. This CDR3 spans 15 amino acids. V lost 0 bases to trimming and J lost 2 bases; unmatched junction nucleotides: 4. The germline V gene has CDR1 SGHRS and CDR2 YFSETQ. CDR3 sequence reads: CASSLETSGPYEQYF. The DNA of the CDR3 is TGCGCCAGCAGCTTGGAAACTAGCGGACCCTACGAGCAGTACTTC.

This clone appeared once. The chain carries TRBV6-1 and TRBJ2-3, with no clear D. Trimming shortened V by 6 bases and J by 3 bases, and 7 bases separated the two germline ends. CDR3 length equals 12 residues. Germline values: CDR1 MNHNS, CDR2 SASEGT. CDR3 nucleotides: TGTGCCAGCAGCGAGAGAACAGATACGCAGTATTTT. Translation gives CASSERTDTQYF.

The chain carries TRBV5-1 and TRBJ1-5, with D maybe TRBD1 (5 bases). Trimming shortened V by 3 bases and J by 3 bases, and 13 bases separated the two germline ends. The CDR3 is 15 residues long. CDR1 and CDR2 from the germline V gene are SGHRS and YFSETQ. The CDR3 protein is CASSSLPGDNQPQHF. The CDR3 DNA reads TGCGCCAGCAGCTCCCTCCCGGGGGACAATCAGCCCCAGCATTTT.

The chain uses TRBV11-2 and TRBJ1-6; a possible D gene is TRBD1 (6 bases). Germline lookup yields CDR1 SGHAT and CDR2 FQNNGV. The CDR3 contains 15 residues. Trimming shortened V by 5 bases and J by 7 bases, and 15 bases separated the two germline ends. DNA for the CDR3: TGTGCCAGCAGCCCCCCGGACAGTCGGAATTCACCCCTCCACTTT. Translating it yields CASSPPDSRNSPLHF.